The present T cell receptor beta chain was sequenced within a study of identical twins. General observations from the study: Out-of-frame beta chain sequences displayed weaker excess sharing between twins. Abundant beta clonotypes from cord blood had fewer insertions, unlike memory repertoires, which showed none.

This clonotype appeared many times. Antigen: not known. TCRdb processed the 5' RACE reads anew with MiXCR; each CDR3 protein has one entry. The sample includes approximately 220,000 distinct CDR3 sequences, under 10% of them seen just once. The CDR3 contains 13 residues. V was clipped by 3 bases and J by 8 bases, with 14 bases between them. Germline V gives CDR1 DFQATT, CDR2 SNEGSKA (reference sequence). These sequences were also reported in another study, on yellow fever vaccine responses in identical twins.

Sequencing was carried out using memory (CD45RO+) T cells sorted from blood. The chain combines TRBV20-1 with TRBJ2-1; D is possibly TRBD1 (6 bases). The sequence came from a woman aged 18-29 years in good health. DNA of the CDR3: TGCAGTGCTAGTACCAGGGGACGCCATGAGCAGTTCTTC. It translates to CSASTRGRHEQFF.